This entry concerns a single T cell receptor (beta chain). This record belongs to a study of response to subunit inactivated influenza vaccine. Germline V gene sequence: CDR1 SEHNR, CDR2 FQNEAQ (reference sequence). This CDR3 comprises 15 residues. The V and J ends lost 5 bases and 6 bases respectively, with 19 bases between them. TCRdb analysed the RT-PCR reads with MiXCR anew, one entry per CDR3 protein. This table has roughly 780,000 distinct CDR3 sequences, about 18% appearing once. The source of this sequence is a man aged 45-65 years who received an inactivated influenza vaccine. The sequencing used PBMCs from blood, collected less than 6 days after vaccination. The gene calls are TRBV7-9 and TRBJ1-2, with D possibly matching TRBD1 (5 bases). CDR3 DNA: TGTGCCAGCAGCGGCAACTTAAGGGGCGTGGATGGCTACACCTTC. It yields the protein CASSGNLRGVDGYTF.